These 28 T cell receptor beta chains originate from one sample sequenced in a study of blood T cell repertoires in COVID-19. TCRdb's table, derived via immunoSEQ multiplex PCR, lists solely in-frame clones and lacks some. The table records under 150,000 clones, 75% to 90% of them present only once. Material: peripheral blood. These receptors originate from an older man with acute or convalescent COVID-19.

This rearrangement joins TRBV7-6 to TRBJ1-5; 8 nucleotides match TRBD1. Germline V gives CDR1 SGHVS, CDR2 FNYEAQ. V lost 5 bases, J lost 6 bases, and 9 bases stayed unmatched. The CDR3 is 15 amino acids. DNA for the CDR3: TGTGCCAGCAGCCTAGGACAGGGAGGTACTCAGCCCCAGCATTTT. It encodes CASSLGQGGTQPQHF.

This chain links TRBV2 with TRBJ1-2; D call uncertain. There are 13 residues in the CDR3. Trimming left V 6 bases short and J 6 bases short, with 14 bases between. From germline, CDR1 is SNHLY and CDR2 FYNNEI. The CDR3 sequence: CASRGLTLNGYTF. The CDR3 DNA reads TGTGCCAGCAGGGGCTTGACGCTAAATGGCTACACCTTC.

This clone was observed a few times. This chain connects TRBV6-5 to TRBJ1-2; the match to TRBD1 covers 9 bases. The V gene's germline CDR1 is MNHEY and CDR2 SVGAGI. V was pared by 8 bases and J by 6 bases, with 13 bases of the junction left unmatched. The CDR3 has 15 amino acids. CDR3 in DNA: TGTGCCAGCGACCGGGTCGTCGGACAGGGGAATGGCTACACCTTC. Protein: CASDRVVGQGNGYTF.

The chain combines TRBV10-2 with TRBJ1-3, with 8 bases that match TRBD1. This CDR3 is built from 14 residues. V lost 4 bases to trimming and J lost 1 base; unmatched junction nucleotides: 0. Germline V gene lookup returns CDR1 WSHSY and CDR2 SAAADI. CDR3 amino acids: CASSGTGSGNTIYF. The CDR3 DNA reads TGCGCCAGCAGTGGGACAGGGTCTGGAAACACCATATATTTT.

The chain is built from TRBV9 and TRBJ2-3; a weak D match, TRBD1 (6 bases). V was pared by 4 bases and J by 5 bases, with 8 bases between. The germline gives CDR1 SGDLS, CDR2 YYNGEE. There are 12 residues in the CDR3. This CDR3 reads CASSPGEDTQYF. The CDR3 DNA is TGTGCCAGCAGCCCAGGGGAAGATACGCAGTATTTT. The whole variable domain, filled in from reference TRBV9 and TRBJ2-3, reads DSGVTQTPKHLITATGQRVTLRCSPRSGDLSVYWYQQSLDQGLQFLIQYYNGEERAKGNILERFSAQQFPDLHSELNLSSLELGDSALYFCASSPGEDTQYFGPGTRLTVL.

This sequence joins TRBV3-1 (or the pseudogene TRBV3-2) and TRBJ2-7; tentatively, D is TRBD2 (5 bases). Trimming took off 1 base at V and 0 bases at J, with 13 bases between the two ends. Germline lookup yields CDR1 LGHDT and CDR2 YNNKEL (reference sequence). CDR3 size: 16 residues. The CDR3 DNA reads as TGTGCCAGCAGCCAAGGGGTGGAAGGGAGCTCCTACGAGCAGTACTTC. It is translated as CASSQGVEGSSYEQYF.

This sequence joins TRBV5-6 and TRBJ1-1; 9 bases fit TRBD1. V dropped 4 bases and J dropped 4; count of bases not matched to a gene: 8. Germline CDR1 and CDR2: SGHDT and YYEEEE. The CDR3 length is 15 residues. The DNA of the CDR3 is TGTGCCAGCAGCAAAACACAGGGGGCGAGCACTGAAGCTTTCTTT. It translates to CASSKTQGASTEAFF.

This chain uses TRBV10-3 with TRBJ2-7; 9 bases fit TRBD1. Looked up from germline, CDR1 is ENHRY and CDR2 is SYGVKD. The CDR3 consists of 13 residues. Unmatched junction bases numbered 6, after V lost 8 bases and J lost 4 bases. As DNA, the CDR3 is TGTGCCATCGCGGCCGGGACAGGGTACGAGCAGTACTTC. Protein: CAIAAGTGYEQYF.

The chain couples TRBV7-6 to TRBJ1-4; possible D gene TRBD1, 5 bases. The CDR3 is 17 amino acids. Germline V lookup: CDR1 SGHVS, CDR2 FNYEAQ. Trimming took off 6 bases at V and 6 bases at J, with 23 bases between the two ends. The CDR3 loop is CASSQRTDSTYYEKLFF. The CDR3 DNA reads TGTGCCAGCAGTCAGCGTACAGACAGTACCTACTATGAAAAACTGTTTTTT. The complete variable domain, with remaining parts taken from reference TRBV7-6 and TRBJ1-4, reads GAGVSQSPRYKVTKRGQDVALRCDPISGHVSLYWYRQALGQGPEFLTYFNYEAQQDKSGLPNDRFSAERPEGSISTLTIQRTEQRDSAMYRCASSQRTDSTYYEKLFFGSGTQLSVL.

V is TRBV30 and J is TRBJ2-1; 10 bases agree with TRBD2. This CDR3 has 11 residues. V lost 2 bases, J lost 14 bases, and 3 bases stayed unmatched. Germline CDR1 is GTSNPN and CDR2 is SVGIG (reference sequence). The CDR3 region has the DNA TGTGCCTGGAGTACACTAGCGGGGAAGTTCTTC. Translated: CAWSTLAGKFF. The variable domain in full, with the rest retrieved from reference TRBV30 and TRBJ2-1, is SQTIHQWPATLVQPVGSPLSLECTVEGTSNPNLYWYRQAAGRGLQLLFYSVGIGQISSEVPQNLSASRPQDRQFILSSKKLLLSDSGFYLCAWSTLAGKFFGPGTRLTVL.

This clone was seen a handful of times. V is TRBV5-1 and J is TRBJ2-7, with 11 bases matching TRBD1. Per germline, CDR1 SGHRS and CDR2 YFSETQ. After removal of 4 bases from V and 13 bases from J, the junction contained 7 bases not matched to a gene. The CDR3 is made up of 12 amino acids. CDR3 sequence reads: CASSLGQGAFYF. DNA for the CDR3: TGCGCCAGCAGCCTAGGACAGGGGGCCTTTTACTTC.

This clone appeared once. CDR3: CASSQGLRGELFF. The CDR3 DNA follows: TGTGCCAGCAGCCAGGGGTTGCGCGGGGAGCTGTTTTTT. J is TRBJ2-2 and V is TRBV11-1; perhaps TRBD1 as D (6 bases). This CDR3 is 13 amino acids long. V lost 5 bases to trimming and J lost 7 bases, with 11 bases between them. Germline-derived CDR1 and CDR2 are SGHAT and FQDESV (reference sequence).

The chain carries TRBV2 and TRBJ1-1, with 8 positions matching TRBD1. The ends lost 8 bases at V and 6 bases at J; junction bases unmatched: 8. CDR3 length: 13 residues. Germline CDR1 and CDR2: SNHLY and FYNNEI. As DNA, the CDR3 is TGTGCCAGCTATGACAGGGGAGAAGCTGAAGCTTTCTTT. Translating it yields CASYDRGEAEAFF. Combining the CDR3 with reference TRBV2 and TRBJ1-1 gives the whole variable domain EPEVTQTPSHQVTQMGQEVILRCVPISNHLYFYWYRQILGQKVEFLVSFYNNEISEKSEIFDDQFSVERPDGSNFTLKIRSTKLEDSAMYFCASYDRGEAEAFFGQGTRLTVV.

The rearrangement joins TRBV5-1 to TRBJ1-6; TRBD1 might be the D (5 bases). The germline CDR1 and CDR2 sequences are SGHRS and YFSETQ. V was trimmed by 0 bases and J by 3 bases, leaving 10 bases between them. This CDR3 contains 16 residues. The CDR3 nucleotides are TGCGCCAGCAGCTTGGCGGGGACTGTCTATAATTCACCCCTCCACTTT. Its protein product is CASSLAGTVYNSPLHF. Full variable domain (missing parts from reference TRBV5-1 and TRBJ1-6): KAGVTQTPRYLIKTRGQQVTLSCSPISGHRSVSWYQQTPGQGLQFLFEYFSETQRNKGNFPGRFSGRQFSNSRSEMNVSTLELGDSALYLCASSLAGTVYNSPLHFGNGTRLTVT.

V is TRBV7-9 and J is TRBJ2-7; the match to TRBD1 covers 8 bases. The CDR3 loop spans 14 amino acids. The junction had 8 bases not matched to a gene; V was cut back by 7 bases and J by 3 bases. CDR1 is SEHNR, CDR2 FQNEAQ, per germline (reference sequence). CDR3 region: CASTRRDRGYEQYF. The CDR3, as DNA: TGTGCCAGCACCAGAAGAGACAGGGGCTACGAGCAGTACTTC.

The V and J genes are TRBV10-3 and TRBJ2-2, with 8 bases identical to TRBD1. The CDR3 is 15 residues long. The germline gives CDR1 ENHRY, CDR2 SYGVKD. V lost 6 bases to trimming and J lost 0 bases; unmatched junction nucleotides: 3. This CDR3 reads CAIRPDRANTGELFF. DNA for the CDR3: TGTGCCATCAGACCGGACAGGGCGAACACCGGGGAGCTGTTTTTT.

This chain uses TRBV7-2 with TRBJ2-7, with 10 bases lining up with TRBD2. The CDR3 is 16 amino acids. The V segment lost 3 bases and the J segment 3 bases; nucleotides outside the gene matches: 8. Per the germline V gene, CDR1 is SGHTA and CDR2 is FQGNSA. In nucleotides, the CDR3 is TGTGCCAGCAGCTTGCGTACTAGCGGGGAACGCTACGAGCAGTACTTC. It encodes CASSLRTSGERYEQYF.

This clone was seen only a few times. The rearrangement links TRBV5-1 to TRBJ2-1; 11 nucleotides agree with TRBD2. There are 16 residues in the CDR3. Germline V lookup: CDR1 SGHRS, CDR2 YFSETQ. V lost 0 bases and J lost 6; bases outside the gene matches: 5. Here the CDR3 reads CASSLDASGGLNEQFF. The CDR3 DNA follows: TGCGCCAGCAGCTTGGATGCTAGCGGGGGGCTCAATGAGCAGTTCTTC.

The rearrangement uses TRBV3-1 (or the pseudogene TRBV3-2) and TRBJ2-3, with 8 bases aligning to TRBD2. V dropped 0 bases and J dropped 6; count of bases not matched to a gene: 5. This CDR3 comprises 15 residues. CDR1 and CDR2 from the germline V gene are LGHDT and YNNKEL (reference sequence). The CDR3 loop reads CASSQEYLAGDTQYF. CDR3 sequence (DNA): TGTGCCAGCAGCCAAGAGTACCTAGCGGGTGATACGCAGTATTTT.

V is TRBV18 and J is TRBJ2-7, with 8 bases identical to TRBD1. The CDR3 contains 14 residues. V dropped 3 bases and J dropped 6; count of bases not matched to a gene: 7. Germline assignment: CDR1 KGHSH and CDR2 LQKENI. The CDR3 nucleotides are TGTGCCAGCTCACCCGGCAGGGGGCCGAGCGAGCAGTACTTC. This gives the protein CASSPGRGPSEQYF.

V usage is TRBV7-2 and J usage is TRBJ1-1, with D perhaps TRBD1 (5 bases). Trimming left V 4 bases short and J 2 bases short, with 14 bases between. The CDR3 is made up of 15 amino acids. Germline CDR1 SGHTA, CDR2 FQGNSA. The CDR3 spells CASSSGWGGNTEAFF. The DNA for the CDR3 is TGTGCCAGCAGCTCGGGATGGGGGGGAAACACTGAAGCTTTCTTT.

The chain has TRBV10-3 and TRBJ2-3, with 11 bases fitting TRBD2. CDR1 is ENHRY and CDR2 is SYGVKD in the germline V gene. V lost 8 bases and J lost 1; bases outside the gene matches: 5. CDR3 length: 15 amino acids. The DNA for the CDR3 is TGTGCCATCTCGGCTAGCGGGGGGCGCACAGATACGCAGTATTTT. Encoded protein: CAISASGGRTDTQYF.

V is TRBV24-1 and J is TRBJ1-5; 8 positions agree with TRBD1. The CDR3 is 14 residues long. The germline V gene has CDR1 KGHDR and CDR2 SFDVKD. V lost 2 bases to trimming and J lost 6 bases; unmatched junction nucleotides: 2. The CDR3 DNA sequence: TGTGCCACCAGTGATTCGGGGACAGGTCAGCCCCAGCATTTT. Translating gives CATSDSGTGQPQHF.

The rearrangement joins TRBV30 to TRBJ2-1; 9 bases agree with TRBD1. CDR1 is GTSNPN and CDR2 is SVGIG in the germline V gene (reference sequence). Unmatched junction bases numbered 9, after V lost 3 bases and J lost 12 bases. The CDR3 sequence is 13 residues long. The CDR3 protein is CAWSAGTGMGQFF. CDR3 DNA: TGTGCCTGGAGCGCCGGGACAGGGATGGGGCAGTTCTTC.

The rearrangement links TRBV6-6 to TRBJ1-1, with D unclear. The V gene's germline CDR1 is MNHNY and CDR2 SVGAGI (reference sequence). V was shortened by 10 bases and J by 0 bases, with 15 bases between the two germline ends. CDR3 length equals 14 residues. CDR3 DNA: TGTGCCATCGTCGGGAGCTCAATGAACACTGAAGCTTTCTTT. It specifies CAIVGSSMNTEAFF.

V and J are TRBV4-1 and TRBJ1-1, with D maybe TRBD1 (5 bases). Trimming removed 2 bases from V and 8 bases from J, with 12 bases in between. The germline gives CDR1 MGHRA, CDR2 YSYEKL. CDR3 length: 13 residues. CDR3 residues: CASSQNGGLEAFF. The CDR3 region has the DNA TGCGCCAGCAGCCAAAACGGGGGGTTAGAAGCTTTCTTT.

The rearrangement joins TRBV29-1 to TRBJ1-2; TRBD1 might be the D (5 bases). Trimming shortened V by 4 bases and J by 6 bases, and 9 bases separated the two germline ends. The CDR3 extends over 11 amino acids. Germline CDR1 SQVTM, CDR2 ANQGSEA. CDR3 DNA sequence: TGCAGCGTTGGCGGCAGGGATGGCTACACCTTC. It yields the protein CSVGGRDGYTF.

J is TRBJ2-7 and V is TRBV4-1; 11 bases fit TRBD1. The CDR3 spans 16 residues. Germline V gene lookup returns CDR1 MGHRA and CDR2 YSYEKL. The V segment lost 1 base and the J segment 6 bases; nucleotides outside the gene matches: 8. In nucleotides, the CDR3 is TGCGCCAGCAGCCAAGGGGGGACAGGGGGTCTTGGCGAGCAGTACTTC. Its protein product is CASSQGGTGGLGEQYF.